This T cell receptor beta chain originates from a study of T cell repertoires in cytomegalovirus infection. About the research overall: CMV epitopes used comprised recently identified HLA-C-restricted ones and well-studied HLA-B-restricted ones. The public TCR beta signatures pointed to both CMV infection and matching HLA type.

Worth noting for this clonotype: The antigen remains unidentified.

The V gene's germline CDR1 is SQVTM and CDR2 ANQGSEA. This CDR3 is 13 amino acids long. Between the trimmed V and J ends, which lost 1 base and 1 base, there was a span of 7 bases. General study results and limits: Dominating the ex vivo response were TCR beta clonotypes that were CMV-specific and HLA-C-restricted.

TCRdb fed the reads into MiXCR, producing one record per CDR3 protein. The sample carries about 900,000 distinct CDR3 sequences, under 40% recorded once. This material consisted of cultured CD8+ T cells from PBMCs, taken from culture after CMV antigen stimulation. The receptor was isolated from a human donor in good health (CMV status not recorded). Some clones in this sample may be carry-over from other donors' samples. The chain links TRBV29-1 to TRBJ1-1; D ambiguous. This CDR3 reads CSVEGGRNTEAFF. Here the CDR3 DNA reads TGCAGCGTTGAAGGCGGACGGAACACTGAAGCTTTCTTT.